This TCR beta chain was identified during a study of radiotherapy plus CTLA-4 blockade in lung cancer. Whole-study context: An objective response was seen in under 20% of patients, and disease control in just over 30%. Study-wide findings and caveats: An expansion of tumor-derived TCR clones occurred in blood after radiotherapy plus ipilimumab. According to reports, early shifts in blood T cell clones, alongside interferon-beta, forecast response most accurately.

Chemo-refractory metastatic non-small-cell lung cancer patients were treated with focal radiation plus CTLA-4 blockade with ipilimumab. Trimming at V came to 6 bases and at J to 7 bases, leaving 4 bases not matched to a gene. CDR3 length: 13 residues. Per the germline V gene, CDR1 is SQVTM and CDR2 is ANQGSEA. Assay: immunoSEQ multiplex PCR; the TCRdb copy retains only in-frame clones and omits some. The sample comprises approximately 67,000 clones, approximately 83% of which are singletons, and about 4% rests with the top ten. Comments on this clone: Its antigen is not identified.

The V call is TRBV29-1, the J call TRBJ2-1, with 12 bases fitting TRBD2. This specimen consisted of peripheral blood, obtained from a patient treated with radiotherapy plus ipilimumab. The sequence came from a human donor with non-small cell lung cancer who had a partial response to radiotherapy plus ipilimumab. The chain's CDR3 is CSVPSGRANEQFF. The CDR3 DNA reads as TGCAGCGTCCCTAGCGGGAGGGCTAATGAGCAGTTCTTC.